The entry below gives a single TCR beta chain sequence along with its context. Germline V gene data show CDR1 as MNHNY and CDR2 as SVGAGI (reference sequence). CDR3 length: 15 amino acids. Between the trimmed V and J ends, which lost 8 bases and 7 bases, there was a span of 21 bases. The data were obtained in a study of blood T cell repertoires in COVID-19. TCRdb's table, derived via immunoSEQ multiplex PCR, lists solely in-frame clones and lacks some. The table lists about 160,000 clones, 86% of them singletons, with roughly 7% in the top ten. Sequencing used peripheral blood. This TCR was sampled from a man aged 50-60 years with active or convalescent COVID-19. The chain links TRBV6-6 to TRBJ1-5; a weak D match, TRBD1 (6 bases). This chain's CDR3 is CASSIMVQGKQPQHF. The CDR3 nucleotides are TGTGCCAGCTCCATAATGGTGCAGGGGAAGCAGCCCCAGCATTTT.